This paragraph covers one TCR beta chain sequence. There is no known antigen for this receptor. One base away there is no much larger clone; base qualities are not given. The data were taken from a study of cytomegalovirus exposure and HLA in healthy donors (dated by TCRdb to 2016 to 2017). Study-level background: An earlier analysis of several hundred of the donors reported about 250 Gb of sequence data and 117 million unique TCR beta sequences from 150 million to 200 million T cells. An early release covering roughly 600 HLA-typed donors comprised about 310 gigabases of sequencing data and 85 million or so unique TCR sequences. Among the roughly 400 genotyped donors, approximately 82% belonged to the genetic ancestry cluster associated with self-reported Caucasian donors. The study was designed to test whether signatures of past pathogen exposure could be identified by cataloging public T cell receptors. The study used immunosequencing to profile the T cell repertoires of 670 or so subjects and linked those repertoires to cytomegalovirus serostatus. In addition to the first cohort of 650 to 750 subjects, a separate validation cohort of 120 different subjects was used. To predict cytomegalovirus infection status, the study combined high-throughput TCR immunosequencing, statistical association of individual TCRs with disease status, and machine learning. In a later analysis, previously published TCR beta repertoires from 500 to 750 donors were re-analyzed and high-resolution HLA genotyping was added so that TCR occurrence patterns could be studied. Rather than using new phenotypic data, the later analysis identified candidate immune exposures from TCR beta sequences and from how often those sequences occurred across donors. An earlier analysis of several hundred of the donors applied high-throughput TCR beta sequencing to assess whether each TCR beta V gene segment acted as functional or pseudogenic. Donor age, sex, ethnicity and CMV serostatus were compiled together with the repertoire data. Genome-wide SNP genotypes for about three fifths of the roughly 670 donors were used in a later genetic analysis, which treated that subset as a discovery cohort. Every discovery cohort repertoire had been produced on one sequencing platform. HLA typing covered class I and class II loci at four-digit resolution. The number of donors typed differed by locus, with 629-630 for A, B, C, DRB1 and DQB1, more than 500 for DQA1, about 610 for DPA1, and under 490 for DPB1. Four or five DR-DQ haplotypes were handled as single units for association and clustering because linkage in the cohort was strong. Among some 410 genotyped donors of the cohort, an average of around 240,000 unique TCR beta nucleotide sequences was sequenced per donor, of which 15% to 20% were non-productive.

The cohort consisted of some 670 healthy bone marrow donors. At the time of sampling, every cohort member was nominally healthy, though immune exposures that went unrecorded were likely present. The donor tested CMV seronegative, placing the donor among the roughly 340 seronegative members of the cohort. A peripheral blood sample was provided by each donor, and peripheral blood mononuclear cells were used for TCR beta sequencing. The Qiagen DNeasy Blood Extraction Kit was used to extract genomic DNA from the blood cell samples. Library prep was done by the immunoSEQ multiplex PCR assay. The multiplex PCR relied on a mix of 60 forward primers for TCR Vbeta segments and 13 reverse primers for TCR Jbeta segments. The CDR3 region of rearranged TCR beta genes was amplified from genomic DNA by a multiplex PCR assay. The amplified TCR beta libraries were sequenced on the Illumina HiSeq System as 87-base-pair reads. As for the authors' bioinformatics: Across the 670 or so repertoires, a later analysis counted about 81 million unique TCR beta chains, roughly 11 million of which were shared by at least two donors. To remove PCR and sequencing errors, raw reads were error-corrected and collapsed into unique sequences using a nearest-neighbor algorithm that merged closely related sequences. Alignment of CDR3 sequences to IMGT reference sequences was used to assign V, D and J gene segments. For a sequence to be retained, a match of at least six nucleotides was required to both a V gene segment and a J gene segment. Rearrangements were called productive when the CDR3 lacked stop codons and stayed in frame with V and J; all others were non-productive. Following IMGT convention, CDR3 was defined as the stretch from the second conserved V-encoded cysteine to the conserved J-encoded phenylalanine. The earlier analysis of about 500 of the donors excluded sequences that lacked an unambiguous match to a single V gene segment. An earlier analysis of approximately 590 of the donors classified V segments as functional when productive rearrangements were above 56.7% and as segregating when the standard deviation between donors was above 5%. To diagnose cytomegalovirus status from the catalog of TCR beta chain sequences, a statistical classification framework was built. V and J gene assignment, in a later analysis, came from comparing TCR nucleotide sequences with IMGT/GENE-DB human TR gene sequences. Using the TCRdist pipeline, a later analysis assigned CDR3 sequences along with most-parsimonious VDJ recombination scenarios. In a later analysis, each TCR beta chain was defined by its CDR3 amino acid sequence together with its V-gene family, and reads lacking a unique V-gene family were excluded. To address suspected cross-contamination and a sequencing artifact, a later analysis removed around 590 highly shared, low-generation-probability nucleotide sequences. For each public chain, a later analysis derived a clonal expansion index from normalized ranks of inferred template counts within each repertoire. Generation probabilities in a later analysis came from a VDJ recombination model fitted to out-of-frame rearrangements, and those results were checked against IGoR. In a later analysis, TCR-TCR, TCR-HLA and TCR-CMV co-occurrence was scored with hypergeometric tests, and a repertoire-size bias correction was applied to TCR pairs. A later analysis estimated false discovery rates by permuting HLA or CMV assignments 20 times. A later analysis grouped co-occurring TCRs with DBSCAN, adding TCRdist sequence similarity when clustering within HLA-allele-positive subsets. Repertoires with fewer than 30,000 or more than 120,000 public chains were left out of co-occurrence clustering, as were five repertoires with anomalous nucleotide sharing. TCRdb holds this immuneACCESS table with in-frame rearrangements only. Some clones are missing; in checked studies, unresolved V genes explain under half, and the rest has no known cause. V and J calls and clone size are given by that table; D and trimming were obtained from the DNA. For this sample there are 60,000 to 70,000 clones; roughly four fifths appear just once. Jointly, the top ten make up about 6.5% of the sample.

Overall study results and their limits: The earlier analysis of some 540 of the donors excluded some 16 rarely observed V segments, including chromosome 9 orphons, because counts were too low. According to a later analysis, TCR association rates differed among HLA loci, with DRB1 alleles showing the most associated TCRs and HLA-C alleles showing the fewest. In an earlier analysis of more than 500 of the donors, most TCR beta V segments appeared in productive rearrangements about 87% or about 30% of the time, broadly matching IMGT annotations. The classifier was reported to diagnose cytomegalovirus status with high specificity and sensitivity in both the original and validation cohorts. It was suggested by the authors that the approach could potentially be generalized to other disease states and immunological phenotypes. Because HLA typing was unavailable for some donors at each locus, only the typed subset was used in association tests. A later analysis reported that several top co-occurrence clusters appeared linked to parvovirus B19, influenza, CMV and Epstein-Barr virus. Across donors, most TCR sequences were observed very rarely, whereas some public TCRs were present in many individuals. The study listed 170 or so TCR beta chains as associated with cytomegalovirus. A later analysis found that HLA-associated TCR beta chains were more clonally expanded and had lower generation probabilities than equally common non-associated chains. A cluster of highly shared sequence variants was judged likely to represent a technical artifact of the sequencing pipeline. In a later genetic analysis, a missense DCLRE1C variant was associated with V-gene and J-gene trimming of TCR beta chains, and the association was replicated in an independent cohort. A further reported finding was that TCR beta sequences accurately predicted the HLA-A and HLA-B alleles for most subjects in the first cohort. Because the 87-base-pair reads could not distinguish some IMGT-functional V segments, including TRBV6-2 and TRBV6-3, those segments were excluded. Correlated functional status among segregating V segments might be attributable to linkage disequilibrium, but an unknown experimental factor could not be ruled out. When HLA alleles, especially DR and DQ, strongly co-occurred, TCR associations were difficult to assign to individual alleles. In a later genetic analysis, fewer N-insertions in productive TCRs were reported among donors in an Asian-associated ancestry cluster than the 666-donor mean. At a false discovery rate of 0.05, a later analysis linked around 15,000 TCR beta sequences to specific HLA alleles. According to a later analysis, most CMV-associated TCR beta chains appeared to be HLA-restricted, and the HLA associations seemed to be driven largely by CMV exposure. Immune exposure information for the cohort was limited to CMV serostatus. In vitro tests confirmed that a few of the cytomegalovirus-associated TCR beta chains recognize cytomegalovirus antigens. Sequencing depth was assumed to be roughly uniform across donors in the presence/absence analyses, though that assumption may not hold. In this cohort, only TCR beta chains were sequenced, and detectable features were limited by the absence of alpha or paired-chain data.

The germline V gene provides CDR1 MNHNS and CDR2 SASEGT. From V the trimming removes 3 bases and from J it removes 6 bases, while the gene matches leave 5 bases of the junction unaccounted for. The CDR3 goes from the cysteine to the phenylalanine over 15 residues. Left in the record is the CDR3 DNA by itself, 45 bases read in frame from the first base. This sequence originates from a man aged 50 to 59 in good health and CMV-seronegative. The chain couples TRBV6-1 to TRBJ2-2, with 9 bases aligning to TRBD1. The sample was PBMCs. The DNA sequence is given as TGTGCCAGCAGTGATGGGACAGGGTCTCCCGGGGAGCTGTTTTTT. This is translated as CASSDGTGSPGELFF.